This is a list of T cell receptor beta chains from one sample in a study of chemoradiotherapy in HPV16-positive cancers. TCRdb's table, derived via immunoSEQ multiplex PCR, lists solely in-frame clones and lacks some. The sample has roughly 450 clones, around nine tenths seen once; the top ten hold 6.9%. Sequences were derived from tumor tissue, sampled from a patient who underwent chemoradiotherapy. The receptors were sampled from a human donor with HPV-associated anogenital cancer. The conserved cysteine and the conserved F or W are not part of the CDR3 here. The order of the fields is clone size, V gene, J gene, CDR3 protein. Clone size is stated in some rows and not others, as once, few, many or a class when expanded.

clone_size: NA
v_call: TRBV7-9
j_call: TRBJ2-7
cdr3_aa: ASSSVALPLYEQY

clone_size: once
v_call: TRBV7-9
j_call: TRBJ1-3
cdr3_aa: ASSFGGEAGNTIY

clone_size: NA
v_call: TRBV11-1
j_call: TRBJ2-5
cdr3_aa: ASSLVRAGSQETQY

clone_size: NA
v_call: TRBV19
j_call: TRBJ1-2
cdr3_aa: ASSVTVSYGYT

clone_size: NA
v_call: TRBV7-9
j_call: TRBJ2-2
cdr3_aa: ASRRENTGELF

clone_size: NA
v_call: TRBV6-1
j_call: TRBJ1-5
cdr3_aa: ASSASGGRQPQH

clone_size: NA
v_call: TRBV11-2
j_call: TRBJ2-1
cdr3_aa: ASRAGQYNEQF

clone_size: NA
v_call: TRBV9
j_call: TRBJ1-1
cdr3_aa: ASSQTARVRGAAF

clone_size: NA
v_call: TRBV5-8
j_call: TRBJ2-3
cdr3_aa: ASSLDWDRDSTDTQY

clone_size: NA
v_call: TRBV6-4
j_call: TRBJ1-5
cdr3_aa: ATSNRNREGLNQPQH

clone_size: NA
v_call: TRBV7-3
j_call: TRBJ1-6
cdr3_aa: ASSPGERSPLH

clone_size: NA
v_call: TRBV5-1
j_call: TRBJ2-2
cdr3_aa: ASSLTDGTGELF

clone_size: once
v_call: TRBV2
j_call: TRBJ1-1
cdr3_aa: ASKGRDAFEAF

clone_size: once
v_call: TRBV28
j_call: TRBJ2-7
cdr3_aa: ASSLPSGGKGYEQY

clone_size: NA
v_call: TRBV7-3
j_call: TRBJ1-3
cdr3_aa: ASSLTAGAGNTIY

clone_size: NA
v_call: TRBV10-3
j_call: TRBJ2-5
cdr3_aa: ATGDRGETQY

clone_size: NA
v_call: TRBV6-1
j_call: TRBJ1-2
cdr3_aa: ASSEAGGPDGYT

clone_size: once
v_call: TRBV6-6
j_call: TRBJ1-5
cdr3_aa: ASSYSGGSNQPQH

clone_size: NA
v_call: TRBV9
j_call: TRBJ1-4
cdr3_aa: ASSVDGRLPEKLF

clone_size: NA
v_call: TRBV28
j_call: TRBJ1-5
cdr3_aa: ASSNRQGSNQPQH

clone_size: NA
v_call: TRBV9
j_call: TRBJ2-6
cdr3_aa: ASLNLYQSRANVLT

clone_size: NA
v_call: TRBV6-6
j_call: TRBJ1-1
cdr3_aa: ASRTTAVGTEAF

clone_size: NA
v_call: TRBV11-1
j_call: TRBJ2-5
cdr3_aa: ASSLRREGETQY

clone_size: NA
v_call: TRBV5-4
j_call: TRBJ1-3
cdr3_aa: ASSSRDSGNTIY

clone_size: NA
v_call: TRBV4-1
j_call: TRBJ1-2
cdr3_aa: ASSQDLWEQNGYT

clone_size: once
v_call: TRBV28
j_call: TRBJ2-3
cdr3_aa: ASSLWSSGGVDTQY

clone_size: NA
v_call: TRBV7-9
j_call: TRBJ2-3
cdr3_aa: ASSPRTPGTDTQY

clone_size: NA
v_call: TRBV2
j_call: TRBJ1-1
cdr3_aa: ATYLGRNTEAF

clone_size: NA
v_call: TRBV5-5
j_call: TRBJ2-7
cdr3_aa: ASSPPAGPAYEQY

clone_size: NA
v_call: TRBV5-1
j_call: TRBJ2-7
cdr3_aa: ASSSTPSGGPSAPSYEQY

clone_size: NA
v_call: TRBV15
j_call: TRBJ1-1
cdr3_aa: ATSRVGGNTEAF

clone_size: NA
v_call: TRBV2
j_call: TRBJ2-7
cdr3_aa: ASRGDAIEQY

clone_size: NA
v_call: TRBV7-8
j_call: TRBJ2-5
cdr3_aa: ASPSPMGAQETQY

clone_size: NA
v_call: TRBV27
j_call: TRBJ2-3
cdr3_aa: ASSFARGDTDTQY

clone_size: NA
v_call: TRBV27
j_call: TRBJ1-1
cdr3_aa: ASSSYSNRVGGRTEAF

clone_size: NA
v_call: TRBV4-1
j_call: TRBJ1-2
cdr3_aa: ASSQGTVSYGYT

clone_size: NA
v_call: TRBV6-1
j_call: TRBJ2-3
cdr3_aa: ASSESAWGVVDTQY

clone_size: NA
v_call: TRBV5-1
j_call: TRBJ2-7
cdr3_aa: ASSMDIHEQY

clone_size: NA
v_call: TRBV18
j_call: TRBJ1-3
cdr3_aa: ASSPQSGANSGNTIY

clone_size: once
v_call: TRBV11-2
j_call: TRBJ2-3
cdr3_aa: ASSLQLPADTQY

clone_size: NA
v_call: TRBV4-2
j_call: TRBJ2-7
cdr3_aa: ASSQDPGDEQY

clone_size: NA
v_call: TRBV4-1
j_call: TRBJ2-1
cdr3_aa: ASSQEALGKEQF

clone_size: NA
v_call: TRBV7-8
j_call: TRBJ2-7
cdr3_aa: ASSGGLGRYEQY

clone_size: NA
v_call: TRBV7-6
j_call: TRBJ2-1
cdr3_aa: ASSPISGGRTPQF

clone_size: NA
v_call: TRBV7-8
j_call: TRBJ1-1
cdr3_aa: ASSLIQGNTEAF

clone_size: NA
v_call: TRBV2
j_call: TRBJ1-3
cdr3_aa: ASSVAGGSGNTIY

clone_size: NA
v_call: TRBV7-2
j_call: TRBJ1-5
cdr3_aa: ASSSQEGASQPQH

clone_size: few
v_call: TRBV30
j_call: TRBJ1-3
cdr3_aa: AWLPSGVSGNTIY

clone_size: NA
v_call: TRBV7-3
j_call: TRBJ2-3
cdr3_aa: ASSLNSNTDTQY

clone_size: NA
v_call: TRBV5-5
j_call: TRBJ1-2
cdr3_aa: ASSLLSQGRGGGYT

clone_size: NA
v_call: TRBV5-1
j_call: TRBJ2-3
cdr3_aa: ASSFHPAPADTQY

clone_size: NA
v_call: TRBV6-1
j_call: TRBJ2-5
cdr3_aa: ASSTTGVTQY